This T cell receptor (beta chain) was profiled in a study of cytomegalovirus exposure and HLA in healthy donors. The study, taken as a whole, reports: In a later analysis, at a false discovery rate of 0.05, 17,000 or so TCR beta sequences were associated with HLA alleles. Earlier findings revealed that most TCR beta V segments proved productive either about 87% or about 30% of the time. Analysis performed later showed TCR beta chains linked to HLA being more clonally expanded than equally common others. Later genetic work tied a missense DCLRE1C variant to beta-chain V and J trimming.

Losses at the gene ends were 0 bases for V and 0 bases for J; bases not matched to a gene: 2. The CDR3 is 16 amino acids. Germline CDR1 reads SGDLS; CDR2 reads YYNGEE. The count of this clone is one. Antigen unknown. PCR amplification relied on 60 Vbeta primers (plus 13 Jbeta primers). Produced via immunoSEQ multiplex PCR; TCRdb's table is partial and in-frame only. The table shows about 110,000 clones, with around 84% occurring only once. The clonotype comes from a woman in her thirties in good health and CMV-seronegative. The chain joins TRBV9 to TRBJ2-5; TRBD2 matches at 10 bases. Sequenced input: PBMCs. In nucleotides, the CDR3 is TGTGCCAGCAGCGTAGCTAGCGGGGGCCACCAAGAGACCCAGTACTTC. It is translated as CASSVASGGHQETQYF.